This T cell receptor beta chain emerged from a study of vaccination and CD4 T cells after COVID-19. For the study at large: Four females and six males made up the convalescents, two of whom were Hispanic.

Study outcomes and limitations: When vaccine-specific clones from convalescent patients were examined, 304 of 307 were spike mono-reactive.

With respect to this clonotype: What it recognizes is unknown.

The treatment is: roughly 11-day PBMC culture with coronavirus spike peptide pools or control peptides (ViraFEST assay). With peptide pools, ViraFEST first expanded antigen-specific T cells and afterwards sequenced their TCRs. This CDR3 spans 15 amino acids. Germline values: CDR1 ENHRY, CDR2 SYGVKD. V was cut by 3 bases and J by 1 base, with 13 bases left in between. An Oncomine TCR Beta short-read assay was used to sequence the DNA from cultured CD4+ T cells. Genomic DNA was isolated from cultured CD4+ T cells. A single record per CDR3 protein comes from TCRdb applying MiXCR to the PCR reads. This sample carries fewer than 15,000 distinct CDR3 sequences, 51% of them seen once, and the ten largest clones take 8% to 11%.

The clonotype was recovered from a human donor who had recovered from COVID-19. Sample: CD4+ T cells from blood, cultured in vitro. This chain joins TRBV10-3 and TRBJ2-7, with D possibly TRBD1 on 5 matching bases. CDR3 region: CAISDNEDSSYEQYF. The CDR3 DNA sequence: TGTGCCATCAGTGATAATGAAGACAGTTCCTACGAGCAGTACTTC.